The 8 T cell receptor beta chains given below trace back to one sample, sequenced in a study of blood T cell repertoires in COVID-19. Generated by immunoSEQ multiplex PCR, the TCRdb table keeps only in-frame clones and is missing some. The table records about 77,000 clones, 75% to 85% of them present only once. The sequenced sample consisted of peripheral blood. The origin of the receptors is a woman between 70 and 85 years old with acute or convalescent COVID-19.

This sequence joins TRBV3-1 (or the pseudogene TRBV3-2) and TRBJ1-4; the match to TRBD1 covers 7 bases. From germline, CDR1 is LGHDT and CDR2 YNNKEL (reference sequence). The CDR3 sequence is 15 residues long. Here the CDR3 DNA reads TGTTCACGTTATTCTGACAGGGTTGGTGATGAAAAACTGTTTTTT. This sequence encodes CSRYSDRVGDEKLFF.

This chain uses TRBV7-3 with TRBJ2-5; 7 nucleotides match TRBD1. Germline loops: CDR1 SGHTA, CDR2 FQGTGA. The CDR3 has 15 amino acids. The ends lost 5 bases at V and 4 bases at J; junction bases unmatched: 10. CDR3: CASSPTGVRGETQYF. The DNA for the CDR3 is TGTGCCAGCAGCCCTACAGGGGTCCGGGGAGAGACCCAGTACTTC.

The rearrangement joins TRBV12-3 or TRBV12-4 to TRBJ2-7, with unresolved D. The CDR3 length is 13 residues. With 7 bases removed from V and 5 bases from J, the gap between germline ends came to 15 bases. The CDR3 loop is CASNLGSGDEQYF. CDR3 nucleotide sequence: TGTGCCAGCAACCTCGGCTCAGGCGACGAGCAGTACTTC.

V is TRBV7-3 and J is TRBJ2-1, with 8 bases lining up with TRBD2. Germline V gene sequence: CDR1 SGHTA, CDR2 FQGTGA. The CDR3 length is 15 residues. Trimming at V came to 3 bases and at J to 9 bases, leaving 10 bases not matched to a gene. The DNA for the CDR3 is TGTGCCAGCAGCTTCTTTGGACTAGCCTCGGGTGAGCAGTTCTTC. Translation: CASSFFGLASGEQFF.

The chain is built from TRBV11-2 and TRBJ1-4; the D gene is possibly TRBD1 (6 bases). Between the trimmed V and J ends, which lost 1 base and 5 bases, there was a span of 14 bases. CDR1 and CDR2 (germline): SGHAT, FQNNGV. The length of the CDR3 is 16 residues. The DNA for the CDR3 is TGTGCCAGCAGCTTAGGCCGACAGGTCGCAAATGAAAAACTGTTTTTT. It yields the protein CASSLGRQVANEKLFF.

V and J are TRBV4-3 and TRBJ1-6; D is undetermined. Germline V CDR1 and CDR2: LGHNA, YSLEER. The CDR3 length is 17 residues. Trimming pared 0 bases from V and 0 bases from J, leaving 9 bases between. The CDR3, as DNA: TGCGCCAGCAGCCAAGATCGGAGGAGCTCCTATAATTCACCCCTCCACTTT. This gives the protein CASSQDRRSSYNSPLHF.

The gene calls are TRBV7-3 and TRBJ1-2; 9 bases align to TRBD1. The CDR3 has 15 amino acids. Losses at the gene ends were 5 bases for V and 1 base for J; bases not matched to a gene: 5. Germline values: CDR1 SGHTA, CDR2 FQGTGA. The CDR3 reads CASSQWTGVNYGYTF. The CDR3 coding sequence is TGTGCCAGCAGCCAGTGGACAGGGGTTAACTATGGCTACACCTTC. Full variable domain (rest looked up from reference TRBV7-3 and TRBJ1-2): GAGVSQTPSNKVTEKGKYVELRCDPISGHTALYWYRQSLGQGPEFLIYFQGTGAADDSGLPNDRFFAVRPEGSVSTLKIQRTERGDSAVYLCASSQWTGVNYGYTFGSGTRLTVV.

CDR3 sequence (DNA): TGTGCCTGGGCAGGCGGGGTTATAACAAGTCGGGCCAACGTCCTGACTTTC. Its protein product is CAWAGGVITSRANVLTF. The chain employs TRBV30 and TRBJ2-6; perhaps TRBD2 as D (6 bases). This CDR3 region has 17 residues. CDR1 GTSNPN and CDR2 SVGIG come from the germline V gene (reference sequence). V lost 5 bases to trimming and J lost 5 bases, with 22 bases between them.